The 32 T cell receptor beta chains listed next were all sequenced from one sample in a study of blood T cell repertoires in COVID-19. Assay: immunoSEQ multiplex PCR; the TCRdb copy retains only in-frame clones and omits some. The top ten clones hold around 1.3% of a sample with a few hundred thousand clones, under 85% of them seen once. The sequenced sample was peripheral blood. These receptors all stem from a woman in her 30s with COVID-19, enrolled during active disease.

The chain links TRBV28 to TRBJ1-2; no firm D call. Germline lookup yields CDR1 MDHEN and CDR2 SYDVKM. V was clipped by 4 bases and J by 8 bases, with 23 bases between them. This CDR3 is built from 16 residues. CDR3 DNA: TGTGCCAGCAGTTCACCCGGAGGGCTAGTTCAAGTAGGCTACACCTTC. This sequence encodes CASSSPGGLVQVGYTF.

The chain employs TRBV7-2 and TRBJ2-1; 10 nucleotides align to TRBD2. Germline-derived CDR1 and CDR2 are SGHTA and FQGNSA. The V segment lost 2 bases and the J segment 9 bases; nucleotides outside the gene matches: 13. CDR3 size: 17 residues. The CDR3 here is CASSLLRTSGRSGEQFF. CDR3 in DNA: TGTGCCAGCAGCTTACTCAGGACTAGCGGTAGGTCGGGTGAGCAGTTCTTC.

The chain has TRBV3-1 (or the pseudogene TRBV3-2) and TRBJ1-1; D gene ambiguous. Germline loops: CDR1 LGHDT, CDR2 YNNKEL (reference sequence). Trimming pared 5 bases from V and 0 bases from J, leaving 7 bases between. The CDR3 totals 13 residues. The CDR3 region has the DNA TGTGCCAGCAGCTCAAGCCTGAACACTGAAGCTTTCTTT. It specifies CASSSSLNTEAFF.

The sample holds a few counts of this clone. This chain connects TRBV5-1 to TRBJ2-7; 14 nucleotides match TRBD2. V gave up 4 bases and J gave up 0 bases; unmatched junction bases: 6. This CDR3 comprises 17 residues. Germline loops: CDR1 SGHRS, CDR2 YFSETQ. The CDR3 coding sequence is TGCGCCAGCAGCCAGACTAGCGGGGGGGTGTTCTCCTACGAGCAGTACTTC. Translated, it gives CASSQTSGGVFSYEQYF.

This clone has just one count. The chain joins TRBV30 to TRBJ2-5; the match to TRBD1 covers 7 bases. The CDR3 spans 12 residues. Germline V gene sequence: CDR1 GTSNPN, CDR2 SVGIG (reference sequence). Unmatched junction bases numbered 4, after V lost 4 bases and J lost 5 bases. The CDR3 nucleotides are TGTGCCTGGAAGGGGGCAAAGGAGACCCAGTACTTC. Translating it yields CAWKGAKETQYF.

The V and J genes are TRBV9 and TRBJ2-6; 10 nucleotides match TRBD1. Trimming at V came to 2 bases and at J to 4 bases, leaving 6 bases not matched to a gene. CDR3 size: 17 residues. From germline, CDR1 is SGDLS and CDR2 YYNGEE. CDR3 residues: CASSVRQGAGGANVLTF. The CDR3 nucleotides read TGTGCCAGCAGCGTGCGACAGGGGGCGGGAGGGGCCAACGTCCTGACTTTC.

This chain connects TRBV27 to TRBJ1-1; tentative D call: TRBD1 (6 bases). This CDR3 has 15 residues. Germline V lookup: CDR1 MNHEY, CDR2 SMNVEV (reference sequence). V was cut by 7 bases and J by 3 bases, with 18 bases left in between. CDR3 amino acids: CASTPLGGTHTEAFF. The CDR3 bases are TGTGCCAGCACTCCCCTGGGGGGGACACACACTGAAGCTTTCTTT.

The CDR3 region is CASSFRGLTEAFF. In DNA form, the CDR3 reads TGTGCCAGCAGCTTTAGGGGGCTTACTGAAGCTTTCTTT. This rearrangement joins TRBV5-4 to TRBJ1-1; 7 nucleotides align to TRBD1. With 2 bases clipped from V and 5 bases from J, the junction kept 3 bases outside the gene matches. The CDR3 has 13 residues. Germline CDR1 SGHNT, CDR2 YYREEE (reference sequence).

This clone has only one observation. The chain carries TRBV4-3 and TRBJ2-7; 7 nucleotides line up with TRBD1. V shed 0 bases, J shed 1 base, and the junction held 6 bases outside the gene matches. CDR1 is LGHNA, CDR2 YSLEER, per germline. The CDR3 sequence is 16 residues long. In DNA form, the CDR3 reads TGCGCCAGCAGCCAAGAGCCGACAGGGTTATCCTACGAGCAGTACTTC. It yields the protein CASSQEPTGLSYEQYF.

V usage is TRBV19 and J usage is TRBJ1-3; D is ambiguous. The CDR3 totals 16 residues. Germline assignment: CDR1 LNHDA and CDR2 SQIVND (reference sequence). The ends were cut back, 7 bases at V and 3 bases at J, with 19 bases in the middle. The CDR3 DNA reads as TGTGCCAGTAAAACGCAACGAAAAGCGGGTGGAAACACCATATATTTT. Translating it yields CASKTQRKAGGNTIYF.

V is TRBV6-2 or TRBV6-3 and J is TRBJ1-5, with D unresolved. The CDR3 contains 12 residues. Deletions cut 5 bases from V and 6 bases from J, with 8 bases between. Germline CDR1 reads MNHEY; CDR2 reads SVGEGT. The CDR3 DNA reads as TGTGCCAGCAGTCGTCCTCTTCAGCCCCAGCATTTT. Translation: CASSRPLQPQHF.

CDR3 DNA sequence: TGTGCCTGGAGTGTAGGGACATACTACGAGCAGTACTTC. Protein: CAWSVGTYYEQYF. The J gene is TRBJ2-7, the V gene TRBV30; tentatively, D is TRBD1 (6 bases). The ends were cut back, 0 bases at V and 3 bases at J, with 9 bases in the middle. CDR3 length equals 13 residues. CDR1 and CDR2 (germline): GTSNPN, SVGIG (reference sequence).

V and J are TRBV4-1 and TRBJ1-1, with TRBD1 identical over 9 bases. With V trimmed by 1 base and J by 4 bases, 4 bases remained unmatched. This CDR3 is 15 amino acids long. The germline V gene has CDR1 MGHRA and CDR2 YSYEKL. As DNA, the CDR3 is TGCGCCAGCAGCCAAGCGTCACAGGGGGCCACTGAAGCTTTCTTT. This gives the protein CASSQASQGATEAFF.

Here the CDR3 reads CATSSGSTYF. CDR3 sequence (DNA): TGCGCCACCTCTAGCGGGAGTACGTACTTC. The chain is built from TRBV10-2 and TRBJ2-7, with TRBD2 matching 10 bases. Germline CDR1 WSHSY, CDR2 SAAADI. V lost 10 bases and J lost 12; bases outside the gene matches: 6. The CDR3 runs 10 residues.

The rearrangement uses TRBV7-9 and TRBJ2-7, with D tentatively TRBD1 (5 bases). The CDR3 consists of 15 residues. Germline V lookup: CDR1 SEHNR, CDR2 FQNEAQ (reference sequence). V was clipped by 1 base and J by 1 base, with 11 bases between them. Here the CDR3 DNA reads TGTGCCAGCAGCTTAGAGCTGCAGGGTTCCTACGAGCAGTACTTC. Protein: CASSLELQGSYEQYF.

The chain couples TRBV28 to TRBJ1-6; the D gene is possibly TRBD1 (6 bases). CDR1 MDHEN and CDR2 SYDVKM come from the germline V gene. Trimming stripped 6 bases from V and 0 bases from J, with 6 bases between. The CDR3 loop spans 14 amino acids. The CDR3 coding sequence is TGTGCCAGCAGGACAGGCTCCTATAATTCACCCCTCCACTTT. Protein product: CASRTGSYNSPLHF.

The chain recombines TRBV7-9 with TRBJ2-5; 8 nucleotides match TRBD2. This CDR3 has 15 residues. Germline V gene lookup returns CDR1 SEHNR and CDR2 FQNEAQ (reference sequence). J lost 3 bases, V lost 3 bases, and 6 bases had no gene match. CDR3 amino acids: CASSLPREAKETQYF. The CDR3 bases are TGTGCCAGCAGCTTGCCGCGGGAGGCTAAAGAGACCCAGTACTTC.

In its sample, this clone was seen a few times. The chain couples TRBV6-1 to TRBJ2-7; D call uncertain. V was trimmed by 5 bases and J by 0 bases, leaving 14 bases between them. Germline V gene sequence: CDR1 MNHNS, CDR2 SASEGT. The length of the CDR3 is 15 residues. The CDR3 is CASSSHLTYSYEQYF. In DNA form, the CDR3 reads TGTGCCAGCAGTTCCCACTTGACTTACTCCTACGAGCAGTACTTC.

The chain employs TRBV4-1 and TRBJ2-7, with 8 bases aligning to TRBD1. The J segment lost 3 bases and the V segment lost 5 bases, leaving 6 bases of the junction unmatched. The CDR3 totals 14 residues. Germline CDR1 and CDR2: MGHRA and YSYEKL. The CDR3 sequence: CASSRTGLSYEQYF. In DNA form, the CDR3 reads TGCGCCAGCAGCAGGACAGGGTTGAGCTACGAGCAGTACTTC.

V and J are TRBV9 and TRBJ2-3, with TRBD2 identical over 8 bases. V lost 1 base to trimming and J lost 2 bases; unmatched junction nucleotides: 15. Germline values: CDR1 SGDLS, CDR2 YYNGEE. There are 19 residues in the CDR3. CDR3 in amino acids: CASSVPREGHTSFTDTQYF. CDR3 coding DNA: TGTGCCAGCAGCGTACCCCGGGAGGGCCATACTTCCTTCACAGATACGCAGTATTTT.

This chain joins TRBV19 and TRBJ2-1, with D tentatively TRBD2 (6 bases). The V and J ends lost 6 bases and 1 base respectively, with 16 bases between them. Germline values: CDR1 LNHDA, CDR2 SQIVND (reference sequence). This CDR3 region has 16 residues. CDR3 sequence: CASSKNGRGSYNEQFF. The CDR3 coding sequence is TGTGCCAGTAGCAAGAACGGGAGAGGTTCCTACAATGAGCAGTTCTTC.

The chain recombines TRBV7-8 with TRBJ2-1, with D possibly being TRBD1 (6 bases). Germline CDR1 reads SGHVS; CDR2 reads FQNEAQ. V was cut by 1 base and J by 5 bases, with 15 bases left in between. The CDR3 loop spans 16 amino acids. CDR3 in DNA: TGTGCCAGCAGCTTAGGGGGGCAGGGGCCCAACAATGAGCAGTTCTTC. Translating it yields CASSLGGQGPNNEQFF.

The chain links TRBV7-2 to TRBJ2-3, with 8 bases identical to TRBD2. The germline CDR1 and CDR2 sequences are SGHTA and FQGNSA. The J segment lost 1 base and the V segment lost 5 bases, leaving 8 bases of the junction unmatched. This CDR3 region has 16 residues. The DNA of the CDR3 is TGTGCCAGCAGCCGGGGAAGCGGGAGTCGCACAGATACGCAGTATTTT. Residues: CASSRGSGSRTDTQYF.

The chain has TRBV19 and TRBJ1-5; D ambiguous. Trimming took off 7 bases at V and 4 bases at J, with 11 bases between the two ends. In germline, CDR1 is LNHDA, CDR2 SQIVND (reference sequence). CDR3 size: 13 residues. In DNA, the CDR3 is TGTGCCAGTATGTTGGCGGAGAATCAGCCCCAGCATTTT. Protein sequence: CASMLAENQPQHF. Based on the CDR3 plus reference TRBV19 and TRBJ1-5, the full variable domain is DGGITQSPKYLFRKEGQNVTLSCEQNLNHDAMYWYRQDPGQGLRLIYYSQIVNDFQKGDIAEGYSVSREKKESFPLTVTSAQKNPTAFYLCASMLAENQPQHFGDGTRLSIL.

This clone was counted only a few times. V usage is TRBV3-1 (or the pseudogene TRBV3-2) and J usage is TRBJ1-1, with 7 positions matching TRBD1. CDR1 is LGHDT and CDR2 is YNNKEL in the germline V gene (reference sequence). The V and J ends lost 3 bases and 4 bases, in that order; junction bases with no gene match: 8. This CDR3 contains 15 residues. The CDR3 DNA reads TGTGCCAGCAGCCAGATGACAGGGCCCGGCACTGAAGCTTTCTTT. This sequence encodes CASSQMTGPGTEAFF.

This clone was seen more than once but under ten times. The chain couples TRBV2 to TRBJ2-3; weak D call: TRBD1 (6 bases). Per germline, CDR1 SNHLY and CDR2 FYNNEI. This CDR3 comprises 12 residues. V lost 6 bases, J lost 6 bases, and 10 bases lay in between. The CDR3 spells CASSVDRDTQYF. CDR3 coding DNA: TGTGCCAGCAGCGTAGACAGGGATACGCAGTATTTT.

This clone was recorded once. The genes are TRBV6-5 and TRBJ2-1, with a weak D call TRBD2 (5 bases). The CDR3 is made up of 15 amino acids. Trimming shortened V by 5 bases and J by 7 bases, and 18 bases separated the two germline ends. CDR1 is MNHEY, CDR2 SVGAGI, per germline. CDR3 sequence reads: CASSPFVGSGNEQFF. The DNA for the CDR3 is TGTGCCAGCAGTCCCTTCGTCGGTTCGGGGAATGAGCAGTTCTTC.

The CDR3 protein is CASSRPGGLGNTIYF. DNA of the CDR3: TGTGCCAGCAGTAGGCCAGGGGGACTTGGAAACACCATATATTTT. The chain recombines TRBV28 with TRBJ1-3; TRBD1 aligns across 7 bases. Unmatched junction bases numbered 7, after V lost 5 bases and J lost 3 bases. CDR3 length: 15 residues. The germline V gene has CDR1 MDHEN and CDR2 SYDVKM.

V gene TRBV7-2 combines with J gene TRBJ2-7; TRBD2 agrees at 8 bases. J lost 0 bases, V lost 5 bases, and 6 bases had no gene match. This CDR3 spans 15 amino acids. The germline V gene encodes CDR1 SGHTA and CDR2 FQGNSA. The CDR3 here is CASSPGGDNSYEQYF. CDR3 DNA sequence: TGTGCCAGCAGCCCCGGGGGGGACAACTCCTACGAGCAGTACTTC.

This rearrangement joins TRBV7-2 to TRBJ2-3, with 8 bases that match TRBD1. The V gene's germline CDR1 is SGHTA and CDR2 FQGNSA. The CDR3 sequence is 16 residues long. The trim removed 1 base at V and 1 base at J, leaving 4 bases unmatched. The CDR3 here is CASSLEGQGRTDTQYF. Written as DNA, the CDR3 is TGTGCCAGCAGCTTAGAAGGACAGGGTCGCACAGATACGCAGTATTTT. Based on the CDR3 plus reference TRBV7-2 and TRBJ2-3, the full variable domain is GAGVSQSPSNKVTEKGKDVELRCDPISGHTALYWYRQSLGQGLEFLIYFQGNSAPDKSGLPSDRFSAERTGGSVSTLTIQRTQQEDSAVYLCASSLEGQGRTDTQYFGPGTRLTVL.

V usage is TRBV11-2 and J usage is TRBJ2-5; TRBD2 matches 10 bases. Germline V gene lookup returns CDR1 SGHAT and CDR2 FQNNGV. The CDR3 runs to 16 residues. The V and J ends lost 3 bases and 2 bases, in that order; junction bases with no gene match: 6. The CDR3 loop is CASSFSAGGPQETQYF. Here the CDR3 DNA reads TGTGCCAGCAGCTTCTCAGCGGGGGGGCCACAAGAGACCCAGTACTTC.

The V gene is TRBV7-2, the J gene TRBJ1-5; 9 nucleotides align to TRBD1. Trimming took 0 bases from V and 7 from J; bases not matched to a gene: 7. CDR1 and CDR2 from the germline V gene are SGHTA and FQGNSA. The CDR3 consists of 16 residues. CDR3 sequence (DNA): TGTGCCAGCAGCTTAGCGGGACAGGGAGTTGGGCAGCCCCAGCATTTT. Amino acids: CASSLAGQGVGQPQHF.